The source of this TCR beta chain is a study of blood T cell repertoires in COVID-19. About the research overall: The study drew acute and convalescent COVID-19 samples from the United States, Italy and Spain. In each case, the material was cDNA or gDNA derived from T cells, B-cell-depleted T cells, or PBMCs.

Per the authors' pipeline: Estimation of nucleated cell counts relied on the amplification of reference gene primers. The method was immunoSEQ multiplex PCR; TCRdb's version includes in-frame clones alone and lacks a portion of them. For V, J and clone size, that table is used; D and trimming come from the DNA. Of approximately 60,000 clones listed, roughly 82% are singletons. This clone was seen only once. Sample: peripheral blood. The TCR originated in a woman aged 55-69 years with acute or convalescent COVID-19.

CDR3 in amino acids: CASSEFSGNTIYF. The DNA of the CDR3 is TGTGCCAGCAGTGAGTTTTCGGGAAACACCATATATTTT. The chain combines TRBV6-1 with TRBJ1-3; D gene unclear. Trimming pared 3 bases from V and 4 bases from J, leaving 7 bases between. The CDR3 is made up of 13 amino acids. Germline CDR1 MNHNS, CDR2 SASEGT.